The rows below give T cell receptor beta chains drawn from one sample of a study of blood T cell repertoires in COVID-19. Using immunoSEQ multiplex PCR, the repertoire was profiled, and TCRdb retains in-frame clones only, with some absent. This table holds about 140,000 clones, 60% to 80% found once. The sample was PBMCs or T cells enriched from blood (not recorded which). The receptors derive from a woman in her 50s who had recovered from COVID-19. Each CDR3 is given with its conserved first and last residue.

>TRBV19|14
CASSIMSQNTEAFF
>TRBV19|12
CATRAREDGYTF
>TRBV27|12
CASGTSTYEQYF
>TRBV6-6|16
CASIRGGARANRELFF
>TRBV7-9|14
CASSLQTPTGEQYF
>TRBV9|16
CASSEGRVFRNTEAFF
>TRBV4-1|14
CASSQFGVGEKLFF
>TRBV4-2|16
CASSQGTGGPSYEQYF
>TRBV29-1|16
CSVAGGSSGVINEQFF
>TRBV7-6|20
CASSFVPGLAGGDHTGELFF
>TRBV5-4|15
CASSLTGGYNYGYTF
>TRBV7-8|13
CASSQDRENIQYF
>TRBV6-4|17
CASSDATVISYNSPLHF
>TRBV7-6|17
CASSLGPAGGPTDTQYF
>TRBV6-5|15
CASSYYRGENSPLHF
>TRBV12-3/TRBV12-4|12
CASSLNSYGYTF
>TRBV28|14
CASSLTSSSYEQYF
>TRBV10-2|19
CASSESSREGLRMNTEAFF
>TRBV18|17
CASSPPNGQAVNSPLHF
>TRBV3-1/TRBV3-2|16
CASSQDWLAGENEQFF
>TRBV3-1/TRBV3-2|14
CASSQGSGESEQYF
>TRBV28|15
CASSGEGAGVTEAFF
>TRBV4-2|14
CASSHDSGGQPQHF
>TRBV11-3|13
CASSLGLANEQFF
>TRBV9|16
CASSVGQGRLTGELFF
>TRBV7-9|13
CAVQEISYNEQFF
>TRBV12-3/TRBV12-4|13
CASSSTSGTEAFF
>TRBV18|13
CASSVMGPDTQYF
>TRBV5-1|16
CASSSPLAGGSGELFF
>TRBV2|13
CASSRLASYEQYF
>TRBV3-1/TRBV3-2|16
CASSQSGGDSNQPQHF
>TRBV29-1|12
CSAAPTGNEQFF
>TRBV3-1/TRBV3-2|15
CASSNHLAGGYGYTF
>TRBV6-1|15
CASSEGRANNYGYTF
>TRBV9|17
CASSPVSTLPYNSPLHF
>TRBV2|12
CASSSRGYEQYF
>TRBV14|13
CASSRTANYGYTF
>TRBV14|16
CASSRPAGTSTDTQYF
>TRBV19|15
CASSIGRGGSYGYTF
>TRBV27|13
CASSPWGNPEAFF
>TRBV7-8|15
CASSPQPGTGNTIYF
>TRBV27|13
CASSRGGRSPLHF
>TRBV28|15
CASTLTAEGNEKLFF
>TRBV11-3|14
CASSPDWGGNTIYF
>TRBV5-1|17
CASSAAQAYSGANVLTF
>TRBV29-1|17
CSVEDFGGRVSGNTIYF
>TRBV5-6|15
CASSLVAGSYNEQFF
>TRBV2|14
CASTRQGANSPLHF
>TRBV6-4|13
CASSWTSNTEAFF
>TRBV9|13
CASSTPGGEGYTF
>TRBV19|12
CASSMGGYEAFF
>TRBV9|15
CASSSNAGGNYGYTF
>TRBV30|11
CASTTAYEQYF
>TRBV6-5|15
CASKLGTSGGNEQFF
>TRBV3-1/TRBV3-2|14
CASSVEGARYGYTF